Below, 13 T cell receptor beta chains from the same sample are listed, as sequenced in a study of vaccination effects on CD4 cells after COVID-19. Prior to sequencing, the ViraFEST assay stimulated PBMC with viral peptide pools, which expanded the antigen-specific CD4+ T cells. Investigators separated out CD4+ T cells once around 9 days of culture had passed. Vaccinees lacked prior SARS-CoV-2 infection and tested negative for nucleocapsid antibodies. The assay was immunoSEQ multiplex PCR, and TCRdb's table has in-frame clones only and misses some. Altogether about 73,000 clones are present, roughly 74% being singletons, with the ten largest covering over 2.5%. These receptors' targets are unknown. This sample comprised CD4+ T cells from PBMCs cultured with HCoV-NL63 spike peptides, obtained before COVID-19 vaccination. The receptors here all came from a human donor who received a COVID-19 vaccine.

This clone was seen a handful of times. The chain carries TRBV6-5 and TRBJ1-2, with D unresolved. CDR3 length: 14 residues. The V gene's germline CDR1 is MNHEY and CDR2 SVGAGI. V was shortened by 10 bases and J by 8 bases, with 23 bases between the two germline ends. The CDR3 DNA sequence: TGTGCCACCGTCTCCCCGTCAGGTGGGAAGGGCTACACCTTC. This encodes CATVSPSGGKGYTF.

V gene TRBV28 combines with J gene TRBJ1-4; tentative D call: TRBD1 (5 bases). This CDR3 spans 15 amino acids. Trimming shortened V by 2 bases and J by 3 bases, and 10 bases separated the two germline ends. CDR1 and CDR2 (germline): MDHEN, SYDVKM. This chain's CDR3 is CASSLGGASNEKLFF. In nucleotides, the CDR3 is TGTGCCAGCAGTTTAGGAGGGGCATCTAATGAAAAACTGTTTTTT.

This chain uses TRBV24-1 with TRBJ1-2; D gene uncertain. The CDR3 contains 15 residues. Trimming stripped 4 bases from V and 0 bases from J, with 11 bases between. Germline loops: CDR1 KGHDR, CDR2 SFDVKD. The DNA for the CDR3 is TGTGCCACCAGTGACTCGACACAAGCTAACTATGGCTACACCTTC. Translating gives CATSDSTQANYGYTF.

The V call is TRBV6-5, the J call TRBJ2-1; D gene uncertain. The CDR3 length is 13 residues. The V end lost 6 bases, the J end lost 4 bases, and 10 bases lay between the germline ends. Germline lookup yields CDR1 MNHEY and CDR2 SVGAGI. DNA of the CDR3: TGTGCCAGCAGGGACGGCGCTTACAATGAGCAGTTCTTC. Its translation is CASRDGAYNEQFF.

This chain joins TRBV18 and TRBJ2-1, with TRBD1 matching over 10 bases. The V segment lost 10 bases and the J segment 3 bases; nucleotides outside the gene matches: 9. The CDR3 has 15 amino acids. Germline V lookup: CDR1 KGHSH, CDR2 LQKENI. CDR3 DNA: TGTGCCACCCGCGTAGGGACAGGGGTCTACAATGAGCAGTTCTTC. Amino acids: CATRVGTGVYNEQFF.

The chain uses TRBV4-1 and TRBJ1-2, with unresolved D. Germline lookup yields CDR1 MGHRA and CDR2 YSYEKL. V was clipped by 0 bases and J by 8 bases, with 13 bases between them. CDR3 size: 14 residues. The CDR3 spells CASSQEAGLLGYTF. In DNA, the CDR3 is TGCGCCAGCAGCCAAGAAGCTGGGCTATTAGGCTACACCTTC.

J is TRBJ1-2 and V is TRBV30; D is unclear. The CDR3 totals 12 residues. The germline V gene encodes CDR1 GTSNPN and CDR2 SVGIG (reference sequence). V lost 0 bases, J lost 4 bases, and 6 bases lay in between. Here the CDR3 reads CAWSVGIYGYTF. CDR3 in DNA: TGTGCCTGGAGTGTCGGGATCTATGGCTACACCTTC.

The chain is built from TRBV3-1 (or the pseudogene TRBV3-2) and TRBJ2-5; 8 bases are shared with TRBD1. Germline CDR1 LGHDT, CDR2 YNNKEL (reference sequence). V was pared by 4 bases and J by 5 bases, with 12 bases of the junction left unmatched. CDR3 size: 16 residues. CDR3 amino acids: CASSRFLGQGWETQYF. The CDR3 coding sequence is TGTGCCAGCAGCCGCTTCTTAGGACAGGGTTGGGAGACCCAGTACTTC.

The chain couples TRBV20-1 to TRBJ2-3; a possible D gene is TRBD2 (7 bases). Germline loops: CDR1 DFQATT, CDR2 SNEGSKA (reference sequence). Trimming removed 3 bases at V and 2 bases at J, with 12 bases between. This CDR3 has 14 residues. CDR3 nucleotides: TGCAGTGCTAGTGGGGGGGCCCCCACAGATACGCAGTATTTT. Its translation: CSASGGAPTDTQYF.

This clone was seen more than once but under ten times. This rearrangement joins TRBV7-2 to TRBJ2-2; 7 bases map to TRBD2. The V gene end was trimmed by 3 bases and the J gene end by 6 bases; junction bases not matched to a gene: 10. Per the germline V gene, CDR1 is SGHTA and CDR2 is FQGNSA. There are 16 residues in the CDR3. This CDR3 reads CASSFRAGPGAGELFF. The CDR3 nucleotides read TGTGCCAGCAGCTTCCGAGCGGGGCCAGGTGCCGGGGAGCTGTTTTTT.

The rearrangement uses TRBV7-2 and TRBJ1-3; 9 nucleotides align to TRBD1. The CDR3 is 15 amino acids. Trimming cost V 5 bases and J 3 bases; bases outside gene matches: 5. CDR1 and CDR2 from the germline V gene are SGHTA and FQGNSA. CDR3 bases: TGTGCCAGCAGCGCGACAGGGGGAGGTGGAAACACCATATATTTT. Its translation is CASSATGGGGNTIYF. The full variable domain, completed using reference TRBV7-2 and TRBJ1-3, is GAGVSQSPSNKVTEKGKDVELRCDPISGHTALYWYRQSLGQGLEFLIYFQGNSAPDKSGLPSDRFSAERTGGSVSTLTIQRTQQEDSAVYLCASSATGGGGNTIYFGEGSWLTVV.

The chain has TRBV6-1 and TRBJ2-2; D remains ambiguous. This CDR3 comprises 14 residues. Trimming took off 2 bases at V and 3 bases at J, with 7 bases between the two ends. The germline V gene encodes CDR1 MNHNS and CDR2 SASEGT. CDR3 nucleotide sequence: TGTGCCAGCAGTGAAATCTTGGACACCGGGGAGCTGTTTTTT. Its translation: CASSEILDTGELFF.

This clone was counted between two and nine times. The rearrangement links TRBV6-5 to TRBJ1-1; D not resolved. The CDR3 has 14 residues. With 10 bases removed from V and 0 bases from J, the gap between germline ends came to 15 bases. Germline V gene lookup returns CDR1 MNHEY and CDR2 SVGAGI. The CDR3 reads CATLPDGLNTEAFF. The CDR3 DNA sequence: TGTGCCACTCTCCCGGACGGTTTGAACACTGAAGCTTTCTTT.